This is a list of T cell receptor beta chains from one sample in a study of T cells in Graves' hyperthyroidism and ophthalmopathy. MiXCR was run by TCRdb on the multiplex PCR reads, yielding one entry per CDR3 protein. The sample holds about 690,000 distinct CDR3 sequences; approximately 15% are singletons and the top ten take 15% to 18%. Sequences were obtained from blood. These receptors all come from a middle-aged man with Graves' hyperthyroidism. Each CDR3 is given with its conserved first and last residue. The order of the fields is V gene, clone size, J gene, D gene, CDR3 protein, CDR3 DNA. The D gene is left open where the match is weak. Rows give clone size only sometimes, using once, few, many, or a class for an expanded clone.

>TRBV7-9|few|TRBJ2-1|-
CASSLSFRNEQFF
TGTGCCAGCAGCTTATCATTTAGGAATGAGCAGTTCTTC
>TRBV28|many|TRBJ2-7|-
CASSPFPRQGDHHEQYF
TGTGCCAGCAGCCCATTCCCAAGGCAGGGAGATCACCACGAGCAGTACTTC
>TRBV7-3|many|TRBJ1-6|-
CASSSANNSPLHF
TGTGCCAGCAGCTCCGCGAATAATTCACCCCTCCACTTT
>TRBV19|many|TRBJ2-7|-
CASTGTHSYEQYF
TGTGCCAGTACCGGGACACACTCCTACGAGCAGTACTTC
>TRBV28|many|TRBJ2-3|TRBD2
CASKSLAGVEDTQYF
TGTGCCAGCAAATCACTAGCGGGAGTGGAAGATACGCAGTATTTT
>TRBV6-2/TRBV6-3|few|TRBJ2-7|TRBD2
CASLLAGGLSEQYF
TGTGCCAGCCTTCTAGCGGGAGGTTTAAGTGAGCAGTACTTC
>TRBV30|many|TRBJ2-3|-
CAWRKGGLDTQYF
TGTGCCTGGAGGAAAGGGGGACTCGATACGCAGTATTTT
>TRBV19|-|TRBJ1-1|-
CASSIEMGLIGTEAFF
TGTGCCAGTAGTATAGAAATGGGCCTGATCGGGACTGAAGCTTTCTTT
>TRBV12-3/TRBV12-4|many|TRBJ2-7|-
CASSFVHEQYF
TGTGCCAGCAGTTTCGTCCACGAGCAGTACTTC
>TRBV11-2|-|TRBJ1-1|TRBD1
CASSLEGTGANTGAFF
TGTGCCAGCAGCTTAGAGGGGACAGGGGCGAACACTGGAGCTTTCTTT
>TRBV2|many|TRBJ2-7|-
CASRSGVGLSYEQYF
TGTGCCAGCAGATCGGGGGTCGGACTCTCCTACGAGCAGTACTTC
>TRBV7-3|many|TRBJ2-7|TRBD1
CASSTGQFSEQYF
TGTGCCAGCAGCACGGGACAGTTCAGCGAGCAGTACTTC
>TRBV6-2/TRBV6-3|few|TRBJ2-1|TRBD2
CASSYQRGRAGNEQFF
TGTGCCAGCAGTTATCAGCGCGGGAGGGCCGGGAATGAGCAGTTCTTC
>TRBV7-3|many|TRBJ2-7|-
CASSSDGLQSYEQYF
TGTGCCAGCAGCTCTGATGGTTTACAGTCCTACGAGCAGTACTTC
>TRBV19|few|TRBJ1-5|-
CASSIDLLAGRDHF
TGTGCCAGTAGTATAGATCTCTTGGCAGGCAGAGATCATTTT
>TRBV28|few|TRBJ2-7|-
CASRGRTLTYEQYF
TGTGCCAGCAGGGGTCGGACCTTAACCTACGAGCAGTACTTC
>TRBV11-2|many|TRBJ2-5|TRBD1
CASSSRDSQETQYF
TGTGCCAGCAGCTCCCGGGACAGCCAAGAGACCCAGTACTTC
>TRBV9|-|TRBJ1-2|-
CASSVEANYGYTF
TGTGCCAGCAGCGTAGAGGCTAACTATGGCTACACCTTC
>TRBV20-1|few|TRBJ2-3|TRBD2
CSATGRASGSDTQYF
TGCAGTGCTACCGGGAGGGCTAGCGGGAGCGATACGCAGTATTTT
>TRBV28|many|TRBJ2-7|TRBD1
CASSLPGQGIYEQYF
TGTGCCAGCAGTTTGCCGGGACAGGGGATATACGAGCAGTACTTC
>TRBV18|-|TRBJ1-4|-
CASSGRVATNEKLFF
TGTGCCAGCTCAGGCCGGGTCGCAACTAATGAAAAACTGTTTTTT
>TRBV27|-|TRBJ2-1|-
CASSFKGPDIEQFF
TGTGCCAGCAGTTTTAAGGGCCCGGACATTGAGCAGTTCTTC
>TRBV6-2/TRBV6-3|many|TRBJ1-5|TRBD1
CASSYLSIYQGVGNQPQHF
TGTGCCAGCAGCTACCTTTCGATTTACCAGGGGGTGGGCAATCAGCCCCAGCATTTT
>TRBV29-1|many|TRBJ2-3|-
CSPWGADTQYF
TGCAGCCCGTGGGGAGCAGATACGCAGTATTTT
>TRBV28|many|TRBJ1-4|-
CASSSPTPANEKLFF
TGTGCCAGCAGTTCACCAACACCTGCTAATGAAAAACTGTTTTTT
>TRBV6-1|-|TRBJ1-1|-
CASIHVRYLMNTEAFF
TGTGCCAGCATCCATGTTCGGTATCTCATGAACACTGAAGCTTTCTTT
>TRBV5-5|-|TRBJ2-3|TRBD2
CASSWGTSGGPDTQYF
TGTGCCAGCAGCTGGGGGACTAGCGGAGGTCCAGATACGCAGTATTTT
>TRBV6-2/TRBV6-3|many|TRBJ2-7|TRBD2
CASRGLAESYEQYF
TGTGCCAGCAGGGGACTAGCGGAGTCCTACGAGCAGTACTTC
>TRBV2|many|TRBJ2-1|TRBD1
CASSLDRVRYNEQFF
TGTGCCAGCAGCTTAGACAGGGTGCGCTACAATGAGCAGTTCTTC
>TRBV7-2|-|TRBJ1-5|TRBD1
CASSAGGGLRGQPRHF
TGTGCCAGCAGCGCAGGGGGGGGTTTAAGAGGACAGCCCCGGCATTTT
>TRBV6-1|many|TRBJ2-7|-
CASSDGGTSNYEQYF
TGTGCCAGCAGTGACGGAGGGACGTCTAACTACGAGCAGTACTTC
>TRBV2|many|TRBJ2-2|-
CASSGLAENTGELFF
TGTGCCAGCAGTGGGCTTGCGGAAAACACCGGGGAGCTGTTTTTT
>TRBV6-2/TRBV6-3|many|TRBJ2-7|TRBD1
CASSGTVYEQYF
TGTGCCAGCAGCGGGACAGTCTACGAGCAGTACTTC
>TRBV2|many|TRBJ2-3|-
CASSRGTDTQYF
TGTGCCAGCAGCCGGGGGACAGATACGCAGTATTTT
>TRBV6-1|few|TRBJ1-1|-
CASSEDDGLPAFF
TGTGCCAGCAGCGAAGACGACGGACTTCCAGCTTTCTTT
>TRBV24-1|-|TRBJ2-6|-
CASQASGANVLTF
TGTGCCTCGCAGGCCTCTGGGGCCAACGTCCTGACTTTC
>TRBV27|-|TRBJ2-1|TRBD2
CASIPGTSGRDEQFF
TGTGCCAGCATCCCCGGAACTAGCGGGAGGGATGAGCAGTTCTTC
>TRBV5-1|many|TRBJ1-1|-
CASSRGTATTEAFF
TGCGCCAGCAGCCGGGGAACGGCGACCACTGAAGCTTTCTTT
>TRBV24-1|-|TRBJ2-5|-
CATRATYGQQETQYF
TGTGCCACCAGAGCAACTTACGGGCAGCAAGAGACCCAGTACTTC
>TRBV2|many|TRBJ2-5|TRBD1
CASVIHRGMETQYF
TGTGCCAGCGTAATCCACAGGGGGATGGAGACCCAGTACTTC
>TRBV7-9|-|TRBJ2-1|-
CASSSKQENEQFF
TGTGCCAGCAGCTCAAAACAGGAAAATGAGCAGTTCTTC
>TRBV3-1|many|TRBJ2-7|TRBD1
CASGRQGRSYEQYF
TGTGCCAGCGGGCGACAGGGGCGCTCCTACGAGCAGTACTTC
>TRBV12-3/TRBV12-4|many|TRBJ2-2|-
CASSPRQTNTGELFF
TGTGCCAGCAGCCCGAGACAGACGAACACCGGGGAGCTGTTTTTT
>TRBV18|many|TRBJ1-2|-
CASSPRTVDLSNYGYTF
TGTGCCAGCTCACCACGGACCGTCGATTTATCTAACTATGGCTACACCTTC
>TRBV27|many|TRBJ2-7|TRBD2
CASRPRLAGVEQYF
TGTGCCAGCAGGCCTAGACTAGCGGGAGTGGAGCAGTACTTC
>TRBV2|many|TRBJ2-7|-
CASRLPQDGEAGAIPLEQYF
TGTGCCAGCAGGCTCCCACAGGACGGAGAGGCCGGGGCCATCCCCCTCGAGCAGTACTTC
>TRBV6-1|-|TRBJ1-1|-
CASSTESKGGVRTEAFF
TGTGCCAGCAGTACCGAATCTAAAGGGGGAGTAAGGACTGAAGCTTTCTTT
>TRBV7-9|many|TRBJ2-7|-
CASSLVGNEQYF
TGTGCCAGCAGCTTAGTTGGTAACGAGCAGTACTTC
>TRBV7-3|-|TRBJ2-2|TRBD2
CASSAQGGVFAGELFF
TGTGCCAGCAGCGCCCAGGGAGGGGTTTTTGCCGGGGAGCTGTTTTTT
>TRBV5-1|many|TRBJ2-7|TRBD1
CASSLDRGEQYF
TGCGCCAGCAGCTTGGACAGGGGCGAGCAGTACTTC
>TRBV12-3/TRBV12-4|many|TRBJ1-5|-
CASSLSQGRLGQPQHF
TGTGCCAGCAGTTTGTCGCAGGGGCGGTTAGGTCAGCCCCAGCATTTT
>TRBV2|many|TRBJ2-7|-
CASSVYGGTYEQYF
TGTGCCAGCAGTGTCTACGGGGGTACGTACGAGCAGTACTTC
>TRBV7-3|-|TRBJ2-2|-
CASSLNGITTTGELFF
TGTGCCAGCAGCTTAAACGGGATAACGACCACCGGGGAGCTGTTTTTT
>TRBV2|many|TRBJ1-5|TRBD1
CASTDREAGQPQHF
TGTGCCAGCACTGACAGGGAGGCAGGTCAGCCCCAGCATTTT